This T cell receptor (beta chain) is from a study of T cell responses to AZD1222 COVID-19 vaccine (dated by TCRdb to the early 2020s). Broadly, across the study: Because spike-specific TCR depth and breadth did not differ between the two schedules, AZD1222 recipients who got a second dose at roughly 4 weeks were pooled with those who got a second dose at roughly 12 weeks. A total of 230 to 250 trial participants underwent TCR sequencing, of whom about 200 received two doses of AZD1222 and some 26 received two doses of the MenACWY control vaccine. Trial participants were enrolled by age into 18-55, 56-69 and 70-plus year subgroups, with roughly 160, 29 and 62 TCR-sequenced participants respectively. Overall results and qualifications from the work: Only five or six AZD1222 recipients were SARS-CoV-2 seropositive at baseline, limiting conclusions about previously exposed vaccinees. Vaccine-associated CD4 TCRs spanned the whole spike protein, with dominant responses in regions 160-218 and 743-854. No day 14 peak-response samples were available, so repertoires were characterized only after the peak T cell response. In the small 56-69-year group, the increase in depth fell short of significance, most likely because of low power. After two AZD1222 doses, spike-specific TCR breadth and depth were significantly higher than at day 0 and than in MenACWY recipients. Participants were mostly white British and included more females than males, and it was suggested by the authors that clonal diversity may have been underestimated. Nearly half of unique spike-specific TCRs reportedly recognized epitopes outside regions mutated in the B.1.351 and B.1.1.7 variants.

The CDR3 regions of human TCRbeta chains were subjected to immunosequencing. The paper's processing steps were these. Repertoire TCRs were checked for matches against a reference library of SARS-CoV-2-specific TCRs that had been generated using the MIRA antigen-specificity platform. Breadth meant the fraction of unique TCRs that were SARS-CoV-2-associated, whereas depth meant the fraction of total T cells that were SARS-CoV-2-associated. Each spike-specific TCR was assigned to its reactive spike region and to a CD4 or CD8 class using the MIRA data. Log10-transformed breadth and depth values were compared by one-way ANOVA with Sidak's multiple comparisons tests. This immuneACCESS table, as held by TCRdb, lists in-frame sequences with V and J called but not all clones. Of the missing ones, under half trace to an unresolved V gene in checked studies; the others have no known cause. The V and J calls and the clone size are those of that table, but D and trimming were determined from the DNA. This sample gives 150,000 to 200,000 clones in total; about nine tenths of them show up just once. The ten largest clones represent less than 3% of the sample.

According to the study, the label for this sample's time point signals: baseline before first vaccination. The vaccinee samples were drawn from two UK trials, COV001 and COV002, one of which was a single-blind randomized controlled phase 2/3 trial testing AZD1222 (ChAdOx1 nCoV-19) in healthy adults. For TCRbeta chain sequencing, PBMC samples from trial participants were taken at day 0 and at day 28 after the second dose. Compared with germline, V lacks 4 bases and J lacks 7 bases; bases without a gene match: 13. Looking up the germline V gene (reference sequence) yields CDR1 LGHDT and CDR2 YNNKEL. The CDR3 goes from the cysteine to the phenylalanine over 16 residues. The retained sequence is limited to the CDR3, 48 bases, with the frame set at the first base. About this clone itself: Its antigen target is currently unknown. No much larger clone exists at a distance of one base, and base qualities are not known.

This clonotype was sampled from an adult in good health. The rearrangement combines TRBV3-1 (or the pseudogene TRBV3-2) with TRBJ2-5, and 9 junctional nucleotides match TRBD2. Sample: peripheral blood, taken on day 0 of AZD1222 vaccination. In nucleotides, the sequence is TGTGCCAGCAGCCCGCAGTGGCGGGGGGGAACCGGGACCCAGTACTTC. This sequence encodes CASSPQWRGGTGTQYF.